Listed here are 31 T cell receptor beta chains from one sample, sequenced in a study of radiotherapy plus CTLA-4 blockade in lung cancer. The table came from immunoSEQ multiplex PCR; TCRdb's copy has only in-frame clones and leaves some out. The sample has roughly 69,000 clones, 60% to 80% seen once. The sample consisted of peripheral blood, taken from a patient treated with radiotherapy plus ipilimumab. These receptors were collected from a human donor with non-small cell lung cancer whose response to radiotherapy plus ipilimumab could not be evaluated. Some clones in this sample may be carry-over from other donors' samples.

The V gene is TRBV28, the J gene TRBJ2-1; D gene unclear. Per the germline V gene, CDR1 is MDHEN and CDR2 is SYDVKM. This CDR3 contains 12 residues. V lost 4 bases, J lost 4 bases, and 5 bases lay in between. CDR3 bases: TGTGCCAGCAGTTGGAGTTACAATGAGCAGTTCTTC. Its translation is CASSWSYNEQFF.

The J gene is TRBJ2-1, the V gene TRBV5-1, with a possible D match to TRBD1 (5 bases). CDR3 size: 15 residues. Germline CDR1 reads SGHRS; CDR2 reads YFSETQ. Trimming took 7 bases from V and 6 from J, leaving 20 bases between them. The CDR3 bases are TGCGCCAGCCTCTGTGCAATCCCTAGGGGCAATGAGCAGTTCTTC. This sequence encodes CASLCAIPRGNEQFF.

The V call is TRBV7-3, the J call TRBJ2-3, with 11 bases fitting TRBD2. Germline values: CDR1 SGHTA, CDR2 FQGTGA. The CDR3 has 15 residues. Unmatched junction bases numbered 6, after V lost 5 bases and J lost 5 bases. In DNA form, the CDR3 reads TGTGCCAGCAGCCATAGCGGGGGGGCAAAAGATACGCAGTATTTT. Its translation is CASSHSGGAKDTQYF.

The V gene is TRBV19, the J gene TRBJ2-7; D possibly corresponds to TRBD2 (6 bases). V lost 4 bases, J lost 0 bases, and 13 bases lay in between. Per germline, CDR1 LNHDA and CDR2 SQIVND (reference sequence). The CDR3 has 15 residues. The CDR3 coding sequence is TGTGCCAGTAGTAAGGACCGGGAGAGCTCCTACGAGCAGTACTTC. As protein: CASSKDRESSYEQYF.

The V and J genes are TRBV27 and TRBJ2-2; 10 bases agree with TRBD2. Germline V gene sequence: CDR1 MNHEY, CDR2 SMNVEV (reference sequence). After removal of 5 bases from V and 6 bases from J, the junction contained 9 bases not matched to a gene. The CDR3 extends over 16 amino acids. For the CDR3, the DNA is TGTGCCAGCAGTCCTTACTCTGGACTAGCGGCCGGGGAGCTGTTTTTT. This encodes CASSPYSGLAAGELFF.

The V call is TRBV29-1, the J call TRBJ1-2, with D perhaps TRBD1 (5 bases). Germline V gene sequence: CDR1 SQVTM, CDR2 ANQGSEA. Trimming took off 6 bases at V and 6 bases at J, with 14 bases between the two ends. This CDR3 contains 12 residues. Here the CDR3 DNA reads TGCAGCGTCGAAAAGGAGGGGAATGGCTACACCTTC. This codes for CSVEKEGNGYTF. Full variable domain (outside the CDR3, taken from reference TRBV29-1 and TRBJ1-2): SAVISQKPSRDICQRGTSLTIQCQVDSQVTMMFWYRQQPGQSLTLIATANQGSEATYESGFVIDKFPISRPNLTFSTLTVSNMSPEDSSIYLCSVEKEGNGYTFGSGTRLTVV.

This rearrangement joins TRBV5-1 to TRBJ1-4; the D gene is possibly TRBD1 (5 bases). The length of the CDR3 is 16 residues. V dropped 4 bases and J dropped 3 bases, with 16 bases sitting between them. The germline V gene has CDR1 SGHRS and CDR2 YFSETQ. CDR3 coding DNA: TGCGCCAGCAGCCGGGGGTCGGAGGACGCTAATGAAAAACTGTTTTTT. This codes for CASSRGSEDANEKLFF.

This clone occurred once. Different DNA sequences within this sample yield the same CDR3. The CDR3 loop is CASSVGQGNYGYTF. In DNA form, the CDR3 reads TGTGCCAGCAGCGTAGGACAGGGGAACTATGGCTACACCTTC. The chain couples TRBV9 to TRBJ1-2; TRBD1 aligns across 8 bases. Germline V gives CDR1 SGDLS, CDR2 YYNGEE. V lost 0 bases to trimming and J lost 2 bases; unmatched junction nucleotides: 0. The CDR3 spans 14 residues.

This chain uses TRBV7-3 with TRBJ2-3; TRBD2 might be the D (5 bases). Trimming left V 0 bases short and J 10 bases short, with 8 bases between. The germline CDR1 and CDR2 sequences are SGHTA and FQGTGA. The CDR3 spans 12 residues. The CDR3 DNA is TGTGCCAGCAGCTTAACTGCGGGCCCGCAGTATTTT. Translating gives CASSLTAGPQYF.

This chain connects TRBV4-2 to TRBJ2-2, with 7 positions matching TRBD1. The V and J ends lost 4 bases and 8 bases, in that order; junction bases with no gene match: 16. Germline assignment: CDR1 LGHNA and CDR2 YNFKEQ. The CDR3 is 17 amino acids. The CDR3: CASSPSNRGYREGELFF. The CDR3 DNA reads TGTGCCAGCAGCCCGTCGAACAGGGGATACCGTGAAGGGGAGCTGTTTTTT.

This chain connects TRBV6-6 to TRBJ1-2; D remains unclear. There are 11 residues in the CDR3. Trimming cost V 7 bases and J 7 bases, with 10 bases left between them. Germline values: CDR1 MNHNY, CDR2 SVGAGI (reference sequence). The CDR3 loop is CASTNAVGYTF. CDR3 sequence (DNA): TGTGCCAGCACTAACGCCGTTGGCTACACCTTC.

The DNA for the CDR3 is TGTGCCAGCAGCTTTTATGGGGCCGAGACCCAGTACTTC. Its translation is CASSFYGAETQYF. This chain joins TRBV7-6 and TRBJ2-5; perhaps TRBD1 as D (5 bases). The CDR3 length is 13 residues. CDR1 and CDR2 (germline): SGHVS, FNYEAQ. Trimming pared 3 bases from V and 5 bases from J, leaving 10 bases between.

This clone was detected only a few times. The V gene is TRBV7-9, the J gene TRBJ2-7, with 9 bases fitting TRBD1. The CDR3 has 14 residues. The V gene's germline CDR1 is SEHNR and CDR2 FQNEAQ (reference sequence). V trimming: 11 bases; J trimming: 3 bases; junction bases outside the gene matches: 11. CDR3 loop: CAATRRDRDYEQYF. The CDR3 coding sequence is TGTGCCGCCACTCGCCGGGACAGGGACTACGAGCAGTACTTC.

J is TRBJ2-5 and V is TRBV6-5, with D unresolved. This CDR3 has 14 amino acids. The germline gives CDR1 MNHEY, CDR2 SVGAGI. The V end was cut by 0 bases, the J end by 5 bases, with 10 bases between. CDR3 protein: CASSYSVSAETQYF. In DNA, the CDR3 is TGTGCCAGCAGTTACTCGGTCAGCGCGGAGACCCAGTACTTC.

This sequence joins TRBV7-3 and TRBJ2-3; 8 nucleotides line up with TRBD1. V trimming: 2 bases; J trimming: 4 bases; junction bases outside the gene matches: 2. Germline loops: CDR1 SGHTA, CDR2 FQGTGA. The CDR3 runs 14 residues. The CDR3 region is CASSLGQGPDTQYF. Written as DNA, the CDR3 is TGTGCCAGCAGCTTAGGACAGGGCCCAGATACGCAGTATTTT.

V is TRBV11-3 and J is TRBJ2-3; 9 positions match TRBD1. The ends lost 5 bases at V and 7 bases at J; junction bases unmatched: 4. CDR1 and CDR2 from the germline V gene are SGHNT and YENEEA. This CDR3 region has 13 residues. The CDR3 DNA reads TGTGCCAGCAGCCGGACAGGGGAATATACGCAGTATTTT. The encoded protein is CASSRTGEYTQYF.

The chain carries TRBV4-2 and TRBJ2-5, with D unresolved. The J call may be incorrect, as the DNA end agrees better with TRBJ2-7. The CDR3 runs 15 residues. CDR1 and CDR2 (germline): LGHNA, YNFKEQ. CDR3 loop: CASSQDIRADYEQYF. CDR3 coding DNA: TGTGCCAGCAGCCAAGACATCCGGGCGGACTACGAGCAGTACTTC.

This clone was observed a single time. The V and J genes are TRBV7-2 and TRBJ1-6; 7 positions match TRBD1. The CDR3 extends over 15 amino acids. Trimming took 5 bases from V and 4 from J; bases not matched to a gene: 5. CDR1 is SGHTA and CDR2 is FQGNSA in the germline V gene. The chain's CDR3 is CASSPQGRYNSPLHF. CDR3 DNA sequence: TGTGCCAGCAGCCCACAGGGGCGGTATAATTCACCCCTCCACTTT.

This chain uses TRBV19 with TRBJ1-4; 8 bases line up with TRBD1. Per germline, CDR1 LNHDA and CDR2 SQIVND (reference sequence). Unmatched junction bases numbered 10, after V lost 5 bases and J lost 8 bases. The CDR3 runs 15 residues. CDR3 sequence reads: CASSVGQGISEKLFF. The CDR3 DNA sequence: TGTGCCAGTAGTGTCGGACAGGGAATATCGGAAAAACTGTTTTTT. The whole variable domain, remainder taken from reference TRBV19 and TRBJ1-4, is DGGITQSPKYLFRKEGQNVTLSCEQNLNHDAMYWYRQDPGQGLRLIYYSQIVNDFQKGDIAEGYSVSREKKESFPLTVTSAQKNPTAFYLCASSVGQGISEKLFFGSGTQLSVL.

This clone was detected a few times. V gene TRBV5-6 combines with J gene TRBJ1-2; perhaps TRBD1 as D (5 bases). Germline lookup yields CDR1 SGHDT and CDR2 YYEEEE. V gave up 0 bases and J gave up 3 bases, with 9 bases separating them. This CDR3 contains 14 residues. The CDR3 DNA reads TGTGCCAGCAGCTTGGACAGGACGGACTATGGCTACACCTTC. This gives the protein CASSLDRTDYGYTF.

The chain carries TRBV2 and TRBJ2-6; TRBD1 matches 10 bases. Trimming at V came to 8 bases and at J to 0 bases, leaving 4 bases not matched to a gene. The CDR3 sequence is 16 residues long. Germline V gene sequence: CDR1 SNHLY, CDR2 FYNNEI. In nucleotides, the CDR3 is TGTGCCAGCGCCGGGACAGGGGACTCTGGGGCCAACGTCCTGACTTTC. Translated, it gives CASAGTGDSGANVLTF.

The chain employs TRBV30 and TRBJ2-5; TRBD2 matches 11 bases. The CDR3 loop spans 16 amino acids. Germline CDR1 reads GTSNPN; CDR2 reads SVGIG (reference sequence). J gave up 1 base and V 0 bases, and 4 bases lay outside the gene matches. The CDR3: CAWSVRLAGTQETQYF. CDR3 DNA: TGTGCCTGGAGTGTACGACTAGCGGGGACCCAAGAGACCCAGTACTTC.

V and J are TRBV5-4 and TRBJ1-2; 9 bases map to TRBD1. The germline V gene has CDR1 SGHNT and CDR2 YYREEE (reference sequence). The ends lost 4 bases at V and 1 base at J; junction bases unmatched: 11. The CDR3 has 17 residues. CDR3 nucleotide sequence: TGTGCCAGCAGCCCATCCGGGACAGGGATACTTAACTATGGCTACACCTTC. It translates to CASSPSGTGILNYGYTF.

The chain recombines TRBV7-6 with TRBJ2-7; 9 nucleotides match TRBD1. J gave up 3 bases and V 5 bases, and 8 bases lay outside the gene matches. The CDR3 runs 15 residues. Germline V gene sequence: CDR1 SGHVS, CDR2 FNYEAQ. CDR3 residues: CASSQQTGGVYEQYF. CDR3 nucleotide sequence: TGTGCCAGCAGCCAACAGACAGGGGGGGTCTACGAGCAGTACTTC.

The chain uses TRBV19 and TRBJ1-5, with 8 bases lining up with TRBD1. Germline values: CDR1 LNHDA, CDR2 SQIVND (reference sequence). The CDR3 is made up of 15 amino acids. J lost 0 bases, V lost 5 bases, and 3 bases had no gene match. The CDR3: CASSDRGYSNQPQHF. DNA of the CDR3: TGTGCCAGTAGTGACAGGGGATATAGCAATCAGCCCCAGCATTTT.

V gene TRBV6-6 combines with J gene TRBJ1-2; the match to TRBD1 covers 8 bases. V lost 6 bases, J lost 5 bases, and 8 bases stayed unmatched. CDR3 length equals 14 residues. CDR1 MNHNY and CDR2 SVGAGI come from the germline V gene (reference sequence). The CDR3 loop reads CASRTGQGYYGYTF. CDR3 in DNA: TGTGCCAGCAGGACCGGACAGGGATATTATGGCTACACCTTC.

Notes on this clone: The junction and the germline gene differ at one end; a read error may be behind it. CDR3 nucleotide sequence: TGTGCCAGCAGCCCACGAACAGGGGGGACTCGCTACGGGCAGTACTTC. Translation: CASSPRTGGTRYGQYF. V is TRBV7-9 and J is TRBJ2-7; 8 nucleotides line up with TRBD1. The CDR3 consists of 16 residues. The germline CDR1 and CDR2 sequences are SEHNR and FQNEAQ (reference sequence).

CDR3 nucleotide sequence: TGTGCCAGCAGCCAAGATAGACAGGGGGCCGGGGAAAAACTGTTTTTT. This sequence encodes CASSQDRQGAGEKLFF. This chain links TRBV4-2 with TRBJ1-4; 10 bases align to TRBD1. The CDR3 totals 16 residues. After removal of 0 bases from V and 8 bases from J, the junction contained 6 bases not matched to a gene. Per germline, CDR1 LGHNA and CDR2 YNFKEQ.

The chain recombines TRBV7-6 with TRBJ2-3; 12 bases fit TRBD2. The CDR3 contains 18 residues. V dropped 5 bases and J dropped 1; count of bases not matched to a gene: 10. The germline V gene encodes CDR1 SGHVS and CDR2 FNYEAQ. As DNA, the CDR3 is TGTGCCAGCAGCACCAGGGTGACTAGCGGGGGAGGCACAGATACGCAGTATTTT. Encoded protein: CASSTRVTSGGGTDTQYF.

This chain uses TRBV18 with TRBJ1-6; D gene ambiguous. Germline CDR1 is KGHSH and CDR2 is LQKENI. The CDR3 consists of 14 residues. Trimming shortened V by 2 bases and J by 8 bases, and 10 bases separated the two germline ends. CDR3 DNA sequence: TGTGCCAGCTCACCAAGAGGCGATGATTCACCCCTCCACTTT. This gives the protein CASSPRGDDSPLHF.

The rearrangement uses TRBV5-1 and TRBJ2-3, with 10 bases matching TRBD2. V dropped 1 base and J dropped 5; count of bases not matched to a gene: 4. Per germline, CDR1 SGHRS and CDR2 YFSETQ. This CDR3 comprises 15 residues. CDR3 amino acids: CASSLLSSGGDTQYF. The CDR3 DNA is TGCGCCAGCAGCTTGTTGTCTAGCGGGGGAGATACGCAGTATTTT.